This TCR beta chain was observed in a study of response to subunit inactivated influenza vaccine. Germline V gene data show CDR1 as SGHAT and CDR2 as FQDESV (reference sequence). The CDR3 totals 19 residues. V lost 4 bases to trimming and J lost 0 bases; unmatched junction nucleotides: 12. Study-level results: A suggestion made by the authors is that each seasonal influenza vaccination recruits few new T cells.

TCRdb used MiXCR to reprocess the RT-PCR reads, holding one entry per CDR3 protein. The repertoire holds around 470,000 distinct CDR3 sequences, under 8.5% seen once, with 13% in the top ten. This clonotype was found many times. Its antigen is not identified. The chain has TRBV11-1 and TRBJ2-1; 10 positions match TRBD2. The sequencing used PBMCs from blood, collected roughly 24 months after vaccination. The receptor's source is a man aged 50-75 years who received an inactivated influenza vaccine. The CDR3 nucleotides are TGTGCCAGCAGCTCATCCGGGACTAGCGCCTACAGCTCCTACAATGAGCAGTTCTTC. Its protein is CASSSSGTSAYSSYNEQFF. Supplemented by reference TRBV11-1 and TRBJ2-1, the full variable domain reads EAEVAQSPRYKITEKSQAVAFWCDPISGHATLYWYRQILGQGPELLVQFQDESVVDDSQLPKDRFSAERLKGVDSTLKIQPAELGDSAMYLCASSSSGTSAYSSYNEQFFGPGTRLTVL.